This is a list of T cell receptor beta chains from one sample in a study of CD8 T cells in Susac syndrome. A single record per CDR3 protein comes from TCRdb applying MiXCR to the immunoSEQ multiplex PCR reads. Of about 83,000 distinct CDR3 sequences listed, approximately 96% are singletons. The sample consisted of CD8+ T cells from PBMCs. The source is a human donor with Susac syndrome. The CDR3 runs from the conserved cysteine through the conserved F or W. D genes are given only for firm matches. Where a row states a size, it is once, few, many or the class of an expanded clone; other rows omit it.

>NA|TRBJ2-5|TRBV5-1|NA
TGCGCCAGCTTTGGGACGGATAGCCTCCAAGAGACCCAGTACTTC
CASFGTDSLQETQYF
>few|TRBJ2-6|TRBV5-4|NA
TGTGCCAGCAGCTCTGGGGCCAACGTCCTGACTTTC
CASSSGANVLTF
>NA|TRBJ1-1|TRBV5-6|NA
TGTGCCAGCAGTCGGGGAGGGGGAACTGAAGCTTTCTTT
CASSRGGGTEAFF
>NA|TRBJ1-1|TRBV29-1|NA
TGCAGCGCCTCACCTCGGGGAAGGAGGGGTGAAGCTTTCTTT
CSASPRGRRGEAFF
>NA|TRBJ1-5|TRBV5-1|NA
TGCGCCAGCAGCCCCCGGGGGGGCTCAGATCAGCCCCAGCATTTT
CASSPRGGSDQPQHF
>NA|TRBJ1-6|TRBV29-1|NA
TGCAGCGTTGAAGATCAGGCCGATGGGGCCCTCCACTTT
CSVEDQADGALHF
>NA|TRBJ1-5|TRBV13|NA
TGTGCCAGCAGCCAGCAGCAGGGAGGCAATCAGCCCCAGCATTTT
CASSQQQGGNQPQHF
>NA|TRBJ1-2|TRBV9|TRBD1
TGTGCCAGCAGCGGCGGGAACAGGGGGCACAACACCTTC
CASSGGNRGHNTF
>NA|TRBJ1-1|TRBV6-5|TRBD1
TGTGCCAGCAGTCCAGGGGGCCGGGGTGAAGCTTTCTTT
CASSPGGRGEAFF
>NA|TRBJ2-2|TRBV6-2/TRBV6-3|NA
TGTGCCAGCACCTCATTAGGGGGGGACACCGGGGAGCTGTTTTTT
CASTSLGGDTGELFF
>NA|TRBJ1-3|TRBV5-1|TRBD1
TGCGCCAGCAGCTTGGACAGGGGGTTCGGAAACACCATATATTTT
CASSLDRGFGNTIYF
>NA|TRBJ2-7|TRBV5-5|NA
TGTGCCAGCATTTCAGGGGCGTCCTACGAGCAGTACTTC
CASISGASYEQYF
>NA|TRBJ2-5|TRBV27|TRBD1
TGTGCCAGCAGTCCATGGACAGGGGGGGGGCAAGAGACCCAGTACTTC
CASSPWTGGGQETQYF
>NA|TRBJ2-5|TRBV18|NA
TGTGCCAGCTCACGCGCGGAAGAGACCCAGTACTTC
CASSRAEETQYF
>NA|TRBJ2-1|TRBV25-1|NA
TGTGCCAGCAGTGATGGGGGGAGGTTCTACAATGAGCAGTTCTTC
CASSDGGRFYNEQFF
>once|TRBJ2-3|TRBV6-5|NA
TGTGCCAGCAGGAGGAGAGGGGGGCCATCAGATACGCAGTATTTT
CASRRRGGPSDTQYF
>NA|TRBJ1-1|TRBV29-1|NA
TGCAGCGTTGACAGGGCTTTCTTT
CSVDRAFF
>NA|TRBJ1-2|TRBV20-1|NA
TGCAGTGCTAAGGGTGGATGGAGCTATGGCTACACCTTC
CSAKGGWSYGYTF
>NA|TRBJ2-7|TRBV5-1|NA
TGCGCCAGCAGCCCCGGGGAGTACGGCTACGAGCAGTACTTC
CASSPGEYGYEQYF
>NA|TRBJ1-2|TRBV6-6|TRBD1
TGTGCCAGCAGCAAACCGGACAGGGGTGAGGATGGCTACACCTTC
CASSKPDRGEDGYTF
>NA|TRBJ1-5|TRBV20-1|NA
TGCAGTGCTGAGGGGGGACAGCCCCAGCATTTT
CSAEGGQPQHF
>NA|TRBJ2-7|TRBV15|NA
TGTGCCACCAGCCCGGGACACAGCCCAGCCGAGCAGTACTTC
CATSPGHSPAEQYF